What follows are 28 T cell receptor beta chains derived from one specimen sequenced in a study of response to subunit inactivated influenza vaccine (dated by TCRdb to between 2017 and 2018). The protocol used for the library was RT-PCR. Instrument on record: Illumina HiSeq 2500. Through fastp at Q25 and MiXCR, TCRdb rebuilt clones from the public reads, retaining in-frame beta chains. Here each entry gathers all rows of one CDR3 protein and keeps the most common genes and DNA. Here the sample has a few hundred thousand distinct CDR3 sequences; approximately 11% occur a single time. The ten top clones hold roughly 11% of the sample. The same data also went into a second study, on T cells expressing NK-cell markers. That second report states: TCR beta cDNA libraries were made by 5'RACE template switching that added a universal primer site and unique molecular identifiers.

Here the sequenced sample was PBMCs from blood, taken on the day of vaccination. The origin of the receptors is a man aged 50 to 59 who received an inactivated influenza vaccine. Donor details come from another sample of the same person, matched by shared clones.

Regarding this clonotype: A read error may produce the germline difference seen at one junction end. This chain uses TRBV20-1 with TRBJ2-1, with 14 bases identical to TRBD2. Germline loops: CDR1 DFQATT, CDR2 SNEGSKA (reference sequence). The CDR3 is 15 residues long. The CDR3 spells CSAPGLAGVYDEQFF. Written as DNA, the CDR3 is TGCAGTGCCCCGGGACTAGCGGGAGTCTACGATGAGCAGTTCTTC.

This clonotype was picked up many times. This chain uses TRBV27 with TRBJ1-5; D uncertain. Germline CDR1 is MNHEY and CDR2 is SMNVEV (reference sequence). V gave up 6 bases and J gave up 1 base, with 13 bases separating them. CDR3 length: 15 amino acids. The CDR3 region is CASRDGPSSNQPQHF. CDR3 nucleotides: TGTGCCAGCAGAGACGGCCCGTCGAGCAATCAGCCCCAGCATTTT.

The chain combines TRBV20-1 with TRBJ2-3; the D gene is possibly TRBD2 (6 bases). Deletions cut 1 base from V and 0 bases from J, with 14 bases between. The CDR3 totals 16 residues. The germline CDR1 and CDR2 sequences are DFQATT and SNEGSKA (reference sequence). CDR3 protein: CSARVSKRASTDTQYF. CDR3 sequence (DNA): TGCAGTGCTAGAGTCAGCAAGCGGGCTAGCACAGATACGCAGTATTTT.

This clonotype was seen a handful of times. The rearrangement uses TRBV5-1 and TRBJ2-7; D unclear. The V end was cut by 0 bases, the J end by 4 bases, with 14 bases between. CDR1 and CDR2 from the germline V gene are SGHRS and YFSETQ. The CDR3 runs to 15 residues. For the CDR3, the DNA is TGCGCCAGCAGCTTGGGATGGGGTACTCGATACGAGCAGTACTTC. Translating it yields CASSLGWGTRYEQYF.

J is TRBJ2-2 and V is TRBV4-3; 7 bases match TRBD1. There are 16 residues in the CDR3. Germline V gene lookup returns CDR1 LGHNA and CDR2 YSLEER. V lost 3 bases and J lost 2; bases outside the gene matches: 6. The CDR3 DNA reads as TGCGCCAGCAGCCAGTCCGGGACAGCCAACACCGGGGAGCTGTTTTTT. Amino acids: CASSQSGTANTGELFF.

This CDR3 is CASCGLAVSYEQYF. CDR3 in DNA: TGTGCCAGCTGCGGGCTAGCGGTCTCCTACGAGCAGTACTTC. The J gene is TRBJ2-7, the V gene TRBV28; TRBD2 matches 7 bases. Germline CDR1 reads MDHEN; CDR2 reads SYDVKM. J gave up 0 bases and V 8 bases, and 7 bases lay outside the gene matches. The CDR3 runs 14 residues.

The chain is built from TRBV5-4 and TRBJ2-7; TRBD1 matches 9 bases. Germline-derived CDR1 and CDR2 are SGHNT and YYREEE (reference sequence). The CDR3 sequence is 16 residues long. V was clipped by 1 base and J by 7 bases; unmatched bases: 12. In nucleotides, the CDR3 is TGTGCCAGCAGCTTGATAGAGACAGGGGGGTATGATGAGCAGTACTTC. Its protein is CASSLIETGGYDEQYF.

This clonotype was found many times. The DNA of the CDR3 is TGTGCCTGTCGCCAGCACAATGAGCAGTTCTTC. Translation: CACRQHNEQFF. The J gene is TRBJ2-1, the V gene TRBV12-3 or TRBV12-4; no firm D call. V was cut by 11 bases and J by 5 bases, with 10 bases left in between. This CDR3 region has 11 residues.

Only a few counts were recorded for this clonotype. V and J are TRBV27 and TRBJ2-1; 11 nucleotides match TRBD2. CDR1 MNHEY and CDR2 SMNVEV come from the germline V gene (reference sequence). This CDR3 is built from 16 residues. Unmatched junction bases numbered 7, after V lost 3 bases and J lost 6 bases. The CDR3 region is CASSFPLAGGGNEQFF. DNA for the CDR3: TGTGCCAGCAGTTTCCCTCTAGCGGGGGGAGGCAATGAGCAGTTCTTC.

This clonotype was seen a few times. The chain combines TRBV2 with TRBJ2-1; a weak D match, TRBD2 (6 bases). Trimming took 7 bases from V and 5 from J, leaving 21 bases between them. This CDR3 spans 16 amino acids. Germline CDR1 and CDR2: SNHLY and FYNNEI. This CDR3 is CASIPPSGRGNNEQFF. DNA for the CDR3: TGTGCCAGCATTCCGCCCTCCGGGAGAGGGAACAATGAGCAGTTCTTC.

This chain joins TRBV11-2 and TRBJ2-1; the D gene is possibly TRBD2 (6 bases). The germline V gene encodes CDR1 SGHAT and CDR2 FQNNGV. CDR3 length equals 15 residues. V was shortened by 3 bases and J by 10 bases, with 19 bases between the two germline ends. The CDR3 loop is CASSFQTPSVGEQFF. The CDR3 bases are TGTGCCAGCAGCTTCCAAACACCTAGCGTAGGGGAGCAGTTCTTC.

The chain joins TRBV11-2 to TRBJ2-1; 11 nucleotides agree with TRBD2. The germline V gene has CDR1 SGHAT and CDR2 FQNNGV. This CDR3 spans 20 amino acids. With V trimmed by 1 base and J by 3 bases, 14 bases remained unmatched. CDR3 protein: CASSLVWPSGGRSVYNEQFF. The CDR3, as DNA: TGTGCCAGCAGCTTAGTTTGGCCTAGCGGGGGGAGATCGGTCTACAATGAGCAGTTCTTC.

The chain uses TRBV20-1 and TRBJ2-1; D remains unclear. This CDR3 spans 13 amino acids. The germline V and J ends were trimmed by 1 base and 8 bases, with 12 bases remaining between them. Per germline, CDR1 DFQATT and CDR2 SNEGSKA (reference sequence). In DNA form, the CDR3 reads TGCAGTGCTAGAGGTGGGATTATCTATGAGCAGTTCTTC. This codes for CSARGGIIYEQFF.

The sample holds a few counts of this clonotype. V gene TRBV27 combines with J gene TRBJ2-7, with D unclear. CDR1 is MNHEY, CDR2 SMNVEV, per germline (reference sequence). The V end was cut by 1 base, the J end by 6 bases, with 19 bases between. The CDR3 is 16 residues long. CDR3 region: CASSLFYQTSLGEQYF. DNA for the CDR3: TGTGCCAGCAGTTTATTTTACCAAACGTCTCTGGGCGAGCAGTACTTC.

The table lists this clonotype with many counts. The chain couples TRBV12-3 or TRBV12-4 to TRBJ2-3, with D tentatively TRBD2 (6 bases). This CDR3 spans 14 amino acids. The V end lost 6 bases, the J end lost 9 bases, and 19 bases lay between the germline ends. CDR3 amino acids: CASSPGGAMGTQYF. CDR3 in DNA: TGTGCCAGCAGCCCCGGAGGGGCTATGGGCACGCAGTATTTT.

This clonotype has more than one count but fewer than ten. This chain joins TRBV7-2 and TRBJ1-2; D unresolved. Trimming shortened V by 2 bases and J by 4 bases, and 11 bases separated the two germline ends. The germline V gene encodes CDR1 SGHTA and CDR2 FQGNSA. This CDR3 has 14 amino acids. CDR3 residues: CASSLSSSRYGYTF. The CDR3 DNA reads TGTGCCAGCAGCTTAAGCAGTTCCCGCTATGGCTACACCTTC. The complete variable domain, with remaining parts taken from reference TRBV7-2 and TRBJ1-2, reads GAGVSQSPSNKVTEKGKDVELRCDPISGHTALYWYRQSLGQGLEFLIYFQGNSAPDKSGLPSDRFSAERTGGSVSTLTIQRTQQEDSAVYLCASSLSSSRYGYTFGSGTRLTVV.

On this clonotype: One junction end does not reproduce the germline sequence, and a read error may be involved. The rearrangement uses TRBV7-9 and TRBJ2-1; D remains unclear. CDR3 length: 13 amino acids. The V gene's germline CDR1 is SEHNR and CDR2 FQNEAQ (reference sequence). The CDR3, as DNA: TGTGCCGGCAGCTTATTGGCTCCCAATGAGCAGTTCTTC. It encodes CAGSLLAPNEQFF.

The CDR3 region has the DNA TGTGCCAGCAGTTTAACGAAAATGAGCTCCTACGAGCAGTACTTC. Translation: CASSLTKMSSYEQYF. The chain recombines TRBV27 with TRBJ2-7, with D uncertain. Germline V gene lookup returns CDR1 MNHEY and CDR2 SMNVEV (reference sequence). This CDR3 comprises 15 residues. The V gene lost 2 bases and the J gene lost 0 bases, with 11 bases spanning the gap.

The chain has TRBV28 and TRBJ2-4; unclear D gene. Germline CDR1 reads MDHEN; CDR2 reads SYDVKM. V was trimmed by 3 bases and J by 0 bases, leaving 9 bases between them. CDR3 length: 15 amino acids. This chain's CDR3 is CASSFGLLAKNIQYF. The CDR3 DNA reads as TGTGCCAGCAGTTTCGGATTACTAGCCAAAAACATTCAGTACTTC.

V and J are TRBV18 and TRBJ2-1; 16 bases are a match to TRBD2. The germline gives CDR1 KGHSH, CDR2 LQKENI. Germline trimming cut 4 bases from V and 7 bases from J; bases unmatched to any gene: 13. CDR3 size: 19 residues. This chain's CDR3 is CASSLPGLAGGHVVNEQFF. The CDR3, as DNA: TGTGCCAGCTCACTCCCGGGACTAGCGGGGGGGCACGTGGTAAATGAGCAGTTCTTC.

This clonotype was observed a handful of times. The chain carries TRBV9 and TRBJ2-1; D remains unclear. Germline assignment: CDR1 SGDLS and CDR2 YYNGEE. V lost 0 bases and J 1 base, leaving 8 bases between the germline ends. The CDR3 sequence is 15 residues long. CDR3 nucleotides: TGTGCCAGCAGCGTAGTCCCAGGATCCTACAATGAGCAGTTCTTC. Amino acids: CASSVVPGSYNEQFF.

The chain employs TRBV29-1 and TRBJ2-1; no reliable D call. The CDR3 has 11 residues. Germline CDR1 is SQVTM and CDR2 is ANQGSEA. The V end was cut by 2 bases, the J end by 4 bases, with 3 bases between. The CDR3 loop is CSVESYNEQFF. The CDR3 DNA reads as TGCAGCGTTGAATCGTACAATGAGCAGTTCTTC.

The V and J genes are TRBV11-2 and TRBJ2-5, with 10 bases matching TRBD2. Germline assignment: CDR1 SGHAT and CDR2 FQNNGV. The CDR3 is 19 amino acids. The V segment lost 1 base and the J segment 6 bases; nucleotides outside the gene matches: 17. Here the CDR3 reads CASSLVFGMLAGVSKTQYF. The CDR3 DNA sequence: TGTGCCAGCAGCTTAGTATTTGGGATGCTAGCGGGAGTCAGTAAGACCCAGTACTTC. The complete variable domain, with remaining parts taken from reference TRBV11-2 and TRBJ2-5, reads EAGVAQSPRYKIIEKRQSVAFWCNPISGHATLYWYQQILGQGPKLLIQFQNNGVVDDSQLPKDRFSAERLKGVDSTLKIQPAKLEDSAVYLCASSLVFGMLAGVSKTQYFGPGTRLLVL.

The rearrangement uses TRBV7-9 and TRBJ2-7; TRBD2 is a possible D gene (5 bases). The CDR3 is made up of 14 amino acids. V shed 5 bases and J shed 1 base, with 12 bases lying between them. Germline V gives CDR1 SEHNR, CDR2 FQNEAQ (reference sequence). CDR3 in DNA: TGTGCCAGCAGCCACTCCGGGAAATCCTACGAGCAGTACTTC. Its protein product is CASSHSGKSYEQYF.

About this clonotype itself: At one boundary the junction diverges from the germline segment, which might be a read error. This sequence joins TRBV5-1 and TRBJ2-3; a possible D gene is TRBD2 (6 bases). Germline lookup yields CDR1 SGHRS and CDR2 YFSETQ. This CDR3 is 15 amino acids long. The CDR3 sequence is CASSRAGTARDMQYF. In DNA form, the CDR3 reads TGCGCCAGCAGTCGGGCGGGGACCGCCAGAGATATGCAGTATTTT.

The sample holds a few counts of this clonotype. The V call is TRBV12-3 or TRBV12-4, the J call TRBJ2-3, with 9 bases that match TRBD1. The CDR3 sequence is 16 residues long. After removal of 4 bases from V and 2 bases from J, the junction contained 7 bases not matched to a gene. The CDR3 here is CASSSRQGGDTDTQYF. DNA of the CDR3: TGTGCCAGCAGTTCAAGACAGGGGGGAGACACAGATACGCAGTATTTT.

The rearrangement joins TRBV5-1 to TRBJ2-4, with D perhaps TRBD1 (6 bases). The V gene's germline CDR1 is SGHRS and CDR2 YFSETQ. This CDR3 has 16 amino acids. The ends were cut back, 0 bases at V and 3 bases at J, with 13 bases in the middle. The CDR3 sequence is CASSLAVGAGKNIQYF. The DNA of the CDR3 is TGCGCCAGCAGCTTGGCCGTGGGGGCGGGCAAAAACATTCAGTACTTC.

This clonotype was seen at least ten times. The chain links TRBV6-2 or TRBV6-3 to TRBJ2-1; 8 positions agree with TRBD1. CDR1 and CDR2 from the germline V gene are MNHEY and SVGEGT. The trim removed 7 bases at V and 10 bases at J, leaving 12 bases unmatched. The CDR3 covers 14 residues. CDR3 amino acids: CASTQDRVWREQFF. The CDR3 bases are TGTGCCAGCACCCAGGACAGGGTTTGGCGGGAGCAGTTCTTC.